The next 23 T cell receptor beta chains were all read from a single sample in a study of shared clonotypes between healthy human individuals. Generated by immunoSEQ multiplex PCR, the TCRdb table keeps only in-frame clones and is missing some. The repertoire holds millions of clones, with around 95% as singletons. Sequenced input: naive CD4+ T cells sorted from blood. Noted subset: CD45RA+ positively selected. The receptors were gathered from a man younger than 35 in good health.

V and J are TRBV6-5 and TRBJ1-6, with a weak D call TRBD1 (5 bases). The V end was cut by 4 bases, the J end by 6 bases, with 10 bases between. The germline V gene has CDR1 MNHEY and CDR2 SVGAGI. The CDR3 is 14 residues long. CDR3 DNA: TGTGCCAGCAGTTGGGGGTTCGGTAATTCACCCCTCCACTTT. Translated: CASSWGFGNSPLHF.

Points on this clone: Within the sample, other DNA sequences also encode this same CDR3. The chain has TRBV2 and TRBJ1-4; possible D gene TRBD1, 6 bases. Trimming left V 4 bases short and J 7 bases short, with 10 bases between. CDR3 length equals 13 residues. Germline values: CDR1 SNHLY, CDR2 FYNNEI. The CDR3 region is CASSGGRGEKLFF. DNA for the CDR3: TGTGCCAGCAGTGGGGGCAGGGGTGAAAAACTGTTTTTT. The variable domain in full, completed from reference TRBV2 and TRBJ1-4, reads EPEVTQTPSHQVTQMGQEVILRCVPISNHLYFYWYRQILGQKVEFLVSFYNNEISEKSEIFDDQFSVERPDGSNFTLKIRSTKLEDSAMYFCASSGGRGEKLFFGSGTQLSVL.

The CDR3 region has the DNA TGTGCCAGCAGTTACCAGCGGGAATTCTACGAGCAGTACTTC. The encoded protein is CASSYQREFYEQYF. V usage is TRBV6-5 and J usage is TRBJ2-7, with 7 bases that match TRBD2. Trimming took 2 bases from V and 3 from J; bases not matched to a gene: 4. Germline values: CDR1 MNHEY, CDR2 SVGAGI. The CDR3 covers 14 residues.

The rearrangement links TRBV6-1 to TRBJ2-3, with 9 positions matching TRBD1. The V gene end was trimmed by 3 bases and the J gene end by 3 bases; junction bases not matched to a gene: 4. CDR3 size: 15 residues. Germline-derived CDR1 and CDR2 are MNHNS and SASEGT. CDR3 bases: TGTGCCAGCAGTGAGGGGACAGGGAAGACAGATACGCAGTATTTT. It codes for CASSEGTGKTDTQYF.

This clone was detected once. Within the sample, other DNA sequences also encode this same CDR3. V usage is TRBV19 and J usage is TRBJ2-1; TRBD2 might be the D (7 bases). Germline values: CDR1 LNHDA, CDR2 SQIVND (reference sequence). The CDR3 has 14 amino acids. V was shortened by 6 bases and J by 1 base, with 10 bases between the two germline ends. The CDR3 region has the DNA TGTGCCAGTAGAGGGGGGGGATCCTACAATGAGCAGTTCTTC. This codes for CASRGGGSYNEQFF.

The genes are TRBV15 and TRBJ2-3; maybe TRBD1 (5 bases). V gave up 0 bases and J gave up 14 bases, with 18 bases separating them. CDR3 size: 14 residues. The V gene's germline CDR1 is LNHNV and CDR2 YYDKDF (reference sequence). The CDR3: CATSRDGEAGPGYF. In nucleotides, the CDR3 is TGTGCCACCAGCAGAGATGGTGAGGCAGGGCCAGGGTATTTT.

CDR3 DNA: TGTGCCATCAGAGGGACAGCCTCTAGCTCTGGGGCCAACGTCCTGACTTTC. It yields the protein CAIRGTASSSGANVLTF. The rearrangement links TRBV10-3 to TRBJ2-6; 7 nucleotides line up with TRBD1. Germline V gene lookup returns CDR1 ENHRY and CDR2 SYGVKD. V lost 6 bases, J lost 0 bases, and 8 bases stayed unmatched. This CDR3 has 17 residues.

This clone showed up just once. Different DNA sequences within this sample yield the same CDR3. The chain carries TRBV5-1 and TRBJ2-5; 8 positions match TRBD1. Germline assignment: CDR1 SGHRS and CDR2 YFSETQ. The CDR3 spans 15 residues. V gave up 2 bases and J gave up 2 bases; unmatched junction bases: 5. In nucleotides, the CDR3 is TGCGCCAGCAGCTTAGGACAGGGTGGTCAAGAGACCCAGTACTTC. It yields the protein CASSLGQGGQETQYF.

The gene calls are TRBV10-2 and TRBJ2-7; TRBD2 matches at 14 bases. The CDR3 is made up of 16 amino acids. V lost 3 bases, J lost 5 bases, and 6 bases stayed unmatched. Germline V gene data show CDR1 as WSHSY and CDR2 as SAAADI. CDR3 in DNA: TGCGCCAGCAGTGACCAACGACTAGCGGGAGGGAACGAGCAGTACTTC. Encoded protein: CASSDQRLAGGNEQYF.

The chain uses TRBV6-1 and TRBJ1-5; perhaps TRBD1 as D (5 bases). V was shortened by 7 bases and J by 4 bases, with 17 bases between the two germline ends. Germline V CDR1 and CDR2: MNHNS, SASEGT. The CDR3 covers 15 residues. CDR3 residues: CASKTQGDRNQPQHF. CDR3 DNA sequence: TGTGCCAGCAAAACCCAGGGAGATCGAAATCAGCCCCAGCATTTT.

The V call is TRBV19, the J call TRBJ1-2; 9 positions agree with TRBD1. V shed 2 bases, J shed 4 bases, and the junction held 5 bases outside the gene matches. The CDR3 contains 15 residues. Germline V gene sequence: CDR1 LNHDA, CDR2 SQIVND (reference sequence). The CDR3 DNA sequence: TGTGCCAGTAGTATACGACAGGGGGGACCCTATGGCTACACCTTC. This gives the protein CASSIRQGGPYGYTF.

The CDR3 region has the DNA TGTGCCAGCAGTTTGTATGGTTCTGGCTACAATGAGCAGTTCTTC. Amino acid sequence: CASSLYGSGYNEQFF. This chain joins TRBV28 and TRBJ2-1; D unclear. The CDR3 length is 15 residues. V gave up 3 bases and J gave up 3 bases, with 12 bases separating them. The germline V gene encodes CDR1 MDHEN and CDR2 SYDVKM.

The V gene is TRBV5-8, the J gene TRBJ2-5, with a weak D call TRBD1 (6 bases). The germline V gene has CDR1 SGHTS and CDR2 YDEGEE. The CDR3 totals 17 residues. V lost 5 bases to trimming and J lost 5 bases, with 25 bases between them. CDR3 sequence reads: CASSPLGAGEFAETQYF. CDR3 nucleotide sequence: TGTGCCAGCAGTCCCCTGGGGGCAGGGGAGTTTGCGGAGACCCAGTACTTC.

The chain combines TRBV2 with TRBJ1-6, with D maybe TRBD1 (6 bases). Germline CDR1 is SNHLY and CDR2 is FYNNEI. The CDR3 is 15 amino acids. Trimming removed 0 bases from V and 9 bases from J, with 12 bases in between. The chain's CDR3 is CASSEAAGESSPLHF. The CDR3 DNA follows: TGTGCCAGCAGTGAAGCGGCAGGGGAGAGTTCACCCCTCCACTTT.

The gene calls are TRBV5-4 and TRBJ1-6, with D hard to call. Trimming stripped 0 bases from V and 8 bases from J, with 12 bases between. The CDR3 consists of 15 residues. The V gene's germline CDR1 is SGHNT and CDR2 YYREEE (reference sequence). CDR3 sequence: CASSLDSDVHSPLHF. The DNA for the CDR3 is TGTGCCAGCAGCTTGGACAGTGACGTGCATTCACCCCTCCACTTT.

The chain has TRBV28 and TRBJ2-7; D possibly corresponds to TRBD1 (5 bases). CDR1 is MDHEN, CDR2 SYDVKM, per germline. Between the trimmed V and J ends, which lost 3 bases and 5 bases, there was a span of 11 bases. The CDR3 is made up of 13 amino acids. The CDR3 DNA follows: TGTGCCAGCAGTTTGTCAGGGAAAGACGAGCAGTACTTC. This sequence encodes CASSLSGKDEQYF. The full variable domain, completed using reference TRBV28 and TRBJ2-7, is DVKVTQSSRYLVKRTGEKVFLECVQDMDHENMFWYRQDPGLGLRLIYFSYDVKMKEKGDIPEGYSVSREKKERFSLILESASTNQTSMYLCASSLSGKDEQYFGPGTRLTVT.

The rearrangement uses TRBV5-4 and TRBJ1-2; 8 bases match TRBD1. From germline, CDR1 is SGHNT and CDR2 YYREEE (reference sequence). The CDR3 is made up of 16 amino acids. Trimming removed 0 bases from V and 8 bases from J; junction bases left unmatched: 12. The DNA of the CDR3 is TGTGCCAGCAGCTTGGACCCCGGACAGGGTCTTGGAGGCTACACCTTC. Its translation: CASSLDPGQGLGGYTF.

V gene TRBV11-3 combines with J gene TRBJ2-1; D might be TRBD2 (6 bases). V gave up 1 base and J gave up 8 bases, with 9 bases separating them. This CDR3 comprises 13 residues. The germline V gene encodes CDR1 SGHNT and CDR2 YENEEA. CDR3 DNA: TGTGCCAGCAGCTTAGTCGGAGGGGATGAGCAGTTCTTC. It codes for CASSLVGGDEQFF.

The chain has TRBV7-2 and TRBJ2-2, with D maybe TRBD2 (5 bases). The V gene's germline CDR1 is SGHTA and CDR2 FQGNSA. The CDR3 is made up of 11 amino acids. The V end lost 7 bases, the J end lost 8 bases, and 8 bases lay between the germline ends. CDR3 loop: CASNWEGELFF. CDR3 nucleotides: TGTGCCAGCAACTGGGAGGGGGAGCTGTTTTTT.

The chain joins TRBV10-3 to TRBJ1-2; D gene uncertain. V lost 3 bases, J lost 6 bases, and 11 bases lay in between. This CDR3 spans 13 amino acids. The germline CDR1 and CDR2 sequences are ENHRY and SYGVKD. CDR3 coding DNA: TGTGCCATCAGTGATTTAATAGGAGATGGCTACACCTTC. Protein product: CAISDLIGDGYTF.

As to this clone: The same CDR3 also results from other DNA sequences found in this sample. The chain carries TRBV5-4 and TRBJ2-5; D is ambiguous. CDR1 SGHNT and CDR2 YYREEE come from the germline V gene (reference sequence). This CDR3 has 13 residues. The V and J ends lost 0 bases and 3 bases respectively, with 6 bases between them. The CDR3 sequence: CASSLVGKETQYF. The CDR3 bases are TGTGCCAGCAGCTTGGTCGGTAAAGAGACCCAGTACTTC.

The chain links TRBV2 to TRBJ2-3; unclear D gene. The CDR3 is made up of 16 amino acids. V dropped 5 bases and J dropped 0 bases, with 15 bases sitting between them. Per germline, CDR1 SNHLY and CDR2 FYNNEI. The CDR3 DNA reads as TGTGCCAGCAGTTCCCTCGACCGTTCTAGCACAGATACGCAGTATTTT. This sequence encodes CASSSLDRSSTDTQYF.

The chain's CDR3 is CASSPGQGASNSPLHF. CDR3 nucleotide sequence: TGTGCCAGCAGCCCGGGACAGGGGGCCTCTAATTCACCCCTCCACTTT. The chain is built from TRBV5-4 and TRBJ1-6; TRBD1 agrees at 12 bases. Looked up from germline, CDR1 is SGHNT and CDR2 is YYREEE (reference sequence). J lost 6 bases, V lost 4 bases, and 5 bases had no gene match. This CDR3 comprises 16 residues.